The present entry profiles one T cell receptor beta chain with its context. Its target antigen remains unknown. No per-base quality is available; no much larger clone lies one base away. Trimming costs V 1 base and J 1 base, and their ends lie 11 bases apart. Measured from the cysteine to the phenylalanine, the CDR3 is 14 residues long. This entry keeps only the CDR3 DNA: 42 bases, framed from base 1. The germline V gene (reference sequence) specifies DFQATT as CDR1 and SNEGSKA as CDR2. The data derive from a study of T cell repertoires in cytomegalovirus infection (dated by TCRdb to between 2018 and 2021). Describing the broader study: Donor HLA type was relevant to the analysis, as public TCR beta signatures indicated carriage of CMV infection together with the matching HLA type.

Study-wide findings and limitations: In the ex vivo response, HLA-C-restricted CMV-specific TCR beta clonotypes were dominant, and in two of eight donors the single most frequent clonotype came from this HLA-C-restricted group. Cumulative frequency of public TCR beta family members discriminated carriers of CMV infection plus the relevant HLA type in this cohort and an independent roughly 350-donor cohort.

Instrument used: Illumina HiSeq 1500. TCRdb reanalyzed the raw reads on its own, using fastp at Q25 for trimming and MiXCR for clone calling, and kept in-frame beta chains. Rows are unified per CDR3 protein, each entry keeping the most common DNA and genes. Here the sample has approximately 260,000 distinct CDR3 sequences; about a sixth occur a single time. Of the sample, around 47% is held by the ten largest clones. This TCR was recovered from a human donor in good health (CMV status not recorded). Some clones in this sample may be carry-over from other donors' samples. Sequenced sample: CD8+ T cells from PBMCs. This sequence uses TRBV20-1 and TRBJ2-7; the best D guess is TRBD2, with 6 bases matching. The bases are TGCAGTGCTAGAGTCGAGGGAGGATCCTACGAGCAGTACTTC. Protein translation: CSARVEGGSYEQYF.